This T cell receptor beta chain was captured in a study of technical replicates of blood from a few donors. Sequenced by immunoSEQ multiplex PCR; TCRdb stores in-frame clones only, minus some. The sample lists approximately 50,000 clones, 90% to 97% occurring once. The V end was cut by 2 bases, the J end by 0 bases, with 7 bases between. This CDR3 spans 14 amino acids. Germline lookup yields CDR1 SGHNT and CDR2 YENEEA. The chain couples TRBV11-3 to TRBJ1-1; D not resolved. The receptor's source is a human donor in good health. The specimen sequenced was T cells isolated from PBMCs. The CDR3 DNA reads as TGTGCCAGCAGCTTACACGGTTTGAACACTGAAGCTTTCTTT. This sequence encodes CASSLHGLNTEAFF.